Listed below are T cell receptor beta chains from one sample, sequenced in a study of molecular identifiers for immune sequencing clone quantification. TCRdb re-called the PCR reads through MiXCR, storing one row per CDR3 protein. The sample comprises under 600,000 distinct CDR3 sequences, roughly 25% of which are singletons, and roughly 0.79% rests with the top ten. The specimen sequenced was naive CD8+ T cells from blood, with Jurkat cell RNA spiked in. The receptors were sampled from a human donor in good health. Some libraries in this study had Jurkat cell RNA spiked in. CDR3s include the opening cysteine and the closing phenylalanine or tryptophan. The D gene is left open where the match is weak. Clone size is stated in some rows and not others, as once, few, many or a class when expanded.

cdr3_aa cdr3_nt cdr3_length clone_size j_call v_call d_call
CASSPGPGQDDIQYF TGTGCCAGCAGTCCCGGCCCTGGACAGGATGACATTCAGTACTTC 15 many TRBJ2-4 TRBV7-9 TRBD1
CAGSAGGADGANVLTF TGTGCCGGCAGCGCCGGGGGGGCAGATGGGGCCAACGTCCTGACTTTC 16 . TRBJ2-6 TRBV9 TRBD2
CASSPHRQGAWVYNEQFF TGCGCCAGCAGCCCCCACCGACAGGGGGCTTGGGTATACAATGAGCAGTTCTTC 18 few TRBJ2-1 TRBV5-1 TRBD1
CASNPTVGRRGGTDTQYF TGTGCCAGCAATCCCACGGTGGGTCGGCGGGGGGGCACAGATACGCAGTATTTT 18 many TRBJ2-3 TRBV2 TRBD2
CSARLAGGLNTGELFF TGCAGTGCTAGACTAGCGGGAGGCCTGAACACCGGGGAGCTGTTTTTT 16 . TRBJ2-2 TRBV20-1 TRBD2
CASAGTGGNEQYF TGTGCCAGTGCCGGGACAGGGGGCAACGAGCAGTACTTC 13 few TRBJ2-7 TRBV7-2 TRBD1
CSAHEIETSYYEQYF TGCAGTGCTCACGAAATCGAGACTAGTTACTACGAGCAGTACTTC 15 . TRBJ2-7 TRBV20-1 .
CASRGTGTEAFF TGTGCCAGTCGGGGGACCGGCACTGAAGCTTTCTTT 12 . TRBJ1-1 TRBV9 .
CASSSAGYLGNTQYF TGTGCCAGCAGTTCGGCAGGCTATCTAGGGAATACGCAGTATTTT 15 . TRBJ2-3 TRBV27 .
CASMRGVYEQYF TGTGCCAGCATGAGGGGGGTCTACGAGCAGTACTTC 12 . TRBJ2-7 TRBV6-2/TRBV6-3 .
CASSPVGGLPYEQYF TGTGCCAGCAGCCCGGTGGGGGGCCTACCCTACGAGCAGTACTTC 15 . TRBJ2-7 TRBV7-3 .
CASSYQAGDSSYEQYF TGTGCCAGCAGTTACCAAGCCGGGGACAGCTCCTACGAGCAGTACTTC 16 . TRBJ2-7 TRBV6-5 TRBD1
CASSIWPSLSTDTQYF TGTGCCAGTAGTATATGGCCTAGCCTTAGCACAGATACGCAGTATTTT 16 . TRBJ2-3 TRBV19 .
CASSPQDRGYEQYF TGTGCCAGCAGCCCTCAGGACAGGGGCTACGAGCAGTACTTC 14 many TRBJ2-7 TRBV9 TRBD1
CAWGLGLAGVSYEQYF TGTGCCTGGGGCCTCGGACTAGCGGGGGTCTCCTACGAGCAGTACTTC 16 . TRBJ2-7 TRBV30 TRBD2
CASSPGGGLTSEQYF TGTGCCAGCAGCCCTGGGGGGGGATTAACTAGCGAGCAGTACTTC 15 . TRBJ2-7 TRBV9 TRBD2
CASCDAREAFF TGTGCCAGCTGCGACGCCCGTGAAGCTTTCTTT 11 few TRBJ1-1 TRBV2 .
CASSLFGRSTDTQYF TGTGCCAGCAGTTTATTCGGCAGATCCACAGATACGCAGTATTTT 15 many TRBJ2-3 TRBV27 .
CASSLPGRLDTQYF TGTGCCAGCAGCTTGCCGGGACGGCTAGATACGCAGTATTTT 14 . TRBJ2-3 TRBV21-1 .
CASSLQGQFLRF TGTGCCAGCAGCCTTCAGGGACAGTTTTTACGGTTC 12 . TRBJ2-1 TRBV7-9 TRBD1
CSARFGSRETQYF TGCAGTGCTAGATTTGGGTCGCGGGAGACCCAGTACTTC 13 few TRBJ2-5 TRBV20-1 .
CASSQSPGQTPYEQYF TGTGCCAGCAGCCAATCTCCAGGACAGACACCCTACGAGCAGTACTTC 16 . TRBJ2-7 TRBV14 .
CASSSITGFFGEQFF TGTGCCAGCAGCTCGATTACAGGGTTCTTCGGTGAGCAGTTCTTC 15 many TRBJ2-1 TRBV13 .
CASSSPVGGVGDEQYF TGTGCCAGCAGCTCCCCAGTGGGGGGGGTCGGGGACGAGCAGTACTTC 16 . TRBJ2-7 TRBV9 TRBD2
CASSQTTGVSYEQYF TGTGCCAGCAGCCAAACGACAGGGGTATCCTACGAGCAGTACTTC 15 few TRBJ2-7 TRBV14 TRBD1
CASSQARTGRYEQYF TGCGCCAGCAGCCAAGCTCGCACAGGGAGGTACGAGCAGTACTTC 15 . TRBJ2-7 TRBV4-3 .
CASSQNRDRNTEAFF TGTGCCAGCAGCCAAAACAGGGATAGGAACACTGAAGCTTTCTTT 15 . TRBJ1-1 TRBV6-5 .
CSARDIKDGYTF TGCAGTGCTAGAGATATCAAGGATGGCTACACCTTC 12 . TRBJ1-2 TRBV20-1 .
CASTPSGGGPSTDTQYF TGTGCCAGCACCCCTAGCGGGGGGGGGCCTAGCACAGATACGCAGTATTTT 17 few TRBJ2-3 TRBV9 TRBD2
CSASPGRGEAYEQYF TGCAGTGCTTCCCCTGGCCGGGGGGAAGCCTACGAGCAGTACTTC 15 many TRBJ2-7 TRBV20-1 TRBD2
CASSPRDRGSFEQYF TGTGCCAGCTCACCACGGGACAGGGGCTCTTTTGAGCAGTACTTC 15 few TRBJ2-7 TRBV18 TRBD1
CACSVESTDTQYF TGTGCCTGCAGCGTAGAGAGCACAGATACGCAGTATTTT 13 . TRBJ2-3 TRBV9 .
CASSQDRGQQYGYTF TGCGCCAGCAGCCAAGATAGAGGACAGCAGTATGGCTACACCTTC 15 few TRBJ1-2 TRBV4-3 .
CASSVAGTSRLSTDTQYF TGTGCCAGCAGCGTAGCTGGGACTAGCAGGCTTAGCACAGATACGCAGTATTTT 18 . TRBJ2-3 TRBV9 TRBD2
CASSPGGVRIQYF TGTGCCAGTAGTCCCGGGGGCGTACGAATTCAGTACTTC 13 . TRBJ2-4 TRBV19 .
CASSLRGRGDEQFF TGTGCCAGCAGTTTAAGGGGGCGCGGCGATGAGCAGTTCTTC 14 . TRBJ2-1 TRBV28 TRBD1
CASSLDRWTYSNQPQHF TGTGCCAGCAGTTTAGACAGGTGGACCTATAGCAATCAGCCCCAGCATTTT 17 few TRBJ1-5 TRBV28 .
CASSLEDRVVPDTQYF TGTGCCAGCAGCTTAGAAGACAGGGTTGTGCCAGATACGCAGTATTTT 16 . TRBJ2-3 TRBV11-2 TRBD1
CASSAILGQGASGDTRYF TGTGCCAGCAGCGCGATCCTTGGACAGGGGGCTTCGGGAGATACGCGGTATTTT 18 . TRBJ2-3 TRBV9 TRBD1
CASSVATSGLDGTIYF TGTGCCAGCAGCGTAGCTACATCCGGACTCGACGGCACCATATATTTT 16 . TRBJ1-3 TRBV9 .
CASSTSTSGRAGSKNIQYF TGTGCCAGCAGCACCTCTACTAGCGGGAGGGCCGGATCCAAAAACATTCAGTACTTC 19 . TRBJ2-4 TRBV21-1 .
CASSPRDGPYNSPLHF TGTGCCAGCAGTCCCAGGGACGGACCCTATAATTCACCCCTCCACTTT 16 few TRBJ1-6 TRBV12-3/TRBV12-4 .
CSAQIGDRSPAPPYF TGCAGTGCTCAGATCGGGGACCGAAGCCCCGCTCCGCCGTATTTT 15 . TRBJ2-3 TRBV20-1 .
CASSGGRDYEQYF TGTGCCAGCTCTGGCGGGAGGGACTACGAGCAGTACTTC 13 . TRBJ2-7 TRBV12-3/TRBV12-4 TRBD2
CASSWRQWGYEQYF TGTGCCAGTAGTTGGAGGCAGTGGGGCTACGAGCAGTACTTC 14 few TRBJ2-7 TRBV19 .
CSARDRLGQQETRYF TGCAGTGCTAGAGATCGCTTAGGGCAGCAAGAGACCCGGTACTTC 15 . TRBJ2-5 TRBV20-1 .
CASRQPPFTQYF TGTGCCAGCAGACAGCCACCCTTTACGCAGTATTTT 12 . TRBJ2-3 TRBV27 .
CSVAGTYNEQFF TGCAGCGTTGCCGGGACCTACAATGAGCAGTTCTTC 12 . TRBJ2-1 TRBV29-1 .
CASSDAGHRAFF TGTGCCAGCAGTGACGCGGGACACAGAGCTTTCTTT 12 . TRBJ1-1 TRBV28 .
CSARPGQGQTEAFF TGCAGCGCTAGGCCGGGACAGGGGCAGACTGAAGCTTTCTTT 14 . TRBJ1-1 TRBV20-1 TRBD1